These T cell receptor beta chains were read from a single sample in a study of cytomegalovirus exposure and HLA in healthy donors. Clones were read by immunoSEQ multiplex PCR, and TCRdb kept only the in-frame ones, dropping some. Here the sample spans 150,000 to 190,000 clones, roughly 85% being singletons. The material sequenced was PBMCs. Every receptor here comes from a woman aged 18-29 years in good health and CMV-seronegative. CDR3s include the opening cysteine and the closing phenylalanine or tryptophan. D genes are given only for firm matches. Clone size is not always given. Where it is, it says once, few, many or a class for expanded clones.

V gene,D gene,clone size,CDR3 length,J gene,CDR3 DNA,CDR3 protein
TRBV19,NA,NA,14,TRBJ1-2,TGTGCCACTCGCCCCGCGGGGGTGAACTATGGCTACACCTTC,CATRPAGVNYGYTF
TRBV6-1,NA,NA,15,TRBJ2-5,TGTGCCAGCAGTGGAACAGTTGGCTCGCGCGAGACCCAGTACTTC,CASSGTVGSRETQYF
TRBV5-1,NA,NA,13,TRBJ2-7,TGCGCCAGCAGCTTGTCGGTCTCCTACGAGCAGTACTTC,CASSLSVSYEQYF
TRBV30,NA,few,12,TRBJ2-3,TGTGCCTGGAGTGTACGAGCAGATACGCAGTATTTT,CAWSVRADTQYF
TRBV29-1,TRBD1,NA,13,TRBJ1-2,TGCAGCGTTGTAGGACAGGGGGCTTGGGGCTACACCTTC,CSVVGQGAWGYTF
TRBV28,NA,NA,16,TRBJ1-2,TGTGCCAGCAGTTTATATCAAACCTCTAGGGGCTATGGCTACACCTTC,CASSLYQTSRGYGYTF
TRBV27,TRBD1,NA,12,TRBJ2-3,TGTGCCAGCAGTCCGGGACAGGGAACGCAGTATTTT,CASSPGQGTQYF
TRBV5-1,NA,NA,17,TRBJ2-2,TGCGCCAGCAGCTTTTTCGTGCAGGGTACGAACACCGGGGAGCTGTTTTTT,CASSFFVQGTNTGELFF
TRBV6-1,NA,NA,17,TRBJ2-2,TGTGCCAGCAGTGCGTGGACGAGGGGGTCGCTTGGCGGGGAGCTGTTTTTT,CASSAWTRGSLGGELFF
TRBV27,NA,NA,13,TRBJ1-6,TGTGCCAGCAAGGTCGGCCCGGGGTCACCCCTCCACTTT,CASKVGPGSPLHF
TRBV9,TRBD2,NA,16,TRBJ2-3,TGTGCCAGCTCGCGGGGGACGGGAGGGGTCACAGATACGCAGTATTTT,CASSRGTGGVTDTQYF
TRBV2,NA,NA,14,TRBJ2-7,TGTGCCAGCAGTGCTCAGGGGTCCTCCTACGAGCAGTACTTC,CASSAQGSSYEQYF
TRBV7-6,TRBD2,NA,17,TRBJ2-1,TGTGCCAGCAGCCCCAGACTAGCGGGAGGCCTTTACAATGAGCAGTTCTTC,CASSPRLAGGLYNEQFF
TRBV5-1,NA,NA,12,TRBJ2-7,TGCGCCAGCCCGAGGGATAGCTACGAGCAGTACTTC,CASPRDSYEQYF
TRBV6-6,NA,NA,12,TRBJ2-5,TGTGCCAGCAGTCGCCCCCCCAGTCCCCAGTACTTC,CASSRPPSPQYF
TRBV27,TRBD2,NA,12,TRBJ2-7,TGTGCCAGCCGGGGGACTAGTGTCGAGCAGTACTTC,CASRGTSVEQYF
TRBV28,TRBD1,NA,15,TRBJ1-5,TGTGCCAGCAGTCCAACGGACAGGGGCGGCCAGCCCCAGCATTTT,CASSPTDRGGQPQHF
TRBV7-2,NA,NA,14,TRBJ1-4,TGTGCCAGCAGAACAGGGCGGGCTAATGAAAAACTGTTTTTT,CASRTGRANEKLFF
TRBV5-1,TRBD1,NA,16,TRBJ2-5,TGCGCCAGCAGGCGGGTGGACAGGGGGCAGCGAGAGACCCAGTACTTC,CASRRVDRGQRETQYF
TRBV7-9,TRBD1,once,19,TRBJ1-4,TGTGCCAGCAGCTTAGGCAAGCTACAGGGGAAGGCAACTAATGAAAAACTGTTTTTT,CASSLGKLQGKATNEKLFF
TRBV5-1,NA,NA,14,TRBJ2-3,TGCGCCAGCGATGCGGGGAGTAGCACAGATACGCAGTATTTT,CASDAGSSTDTQYF
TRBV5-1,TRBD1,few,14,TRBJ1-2,TGCGCCAGCAGCGTTAGCCAGGGGGCCGATGGCTACACCTTC,CASSVSQGADGYTF
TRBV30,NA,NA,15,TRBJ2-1,TGTGCCTGGAGTGGGGATGGGGGCCCCTACAATGAGCAGTTCTTC,CAWSGDGGPYNEQFF
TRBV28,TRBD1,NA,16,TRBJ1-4,TGTGCCAGCAGAAGGGACAGGGGTTTAGCTAATGAAAAACTGTTTTTT,CASRRDRGLANEKLFF
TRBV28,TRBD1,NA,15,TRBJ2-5,TGTGCCAGCAGCCTAGCCAAGGGGGCCAGGGAGACCCAGTACTTC,CASSLAKGARETQYF
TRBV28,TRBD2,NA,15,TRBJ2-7,TGTGCCAGCCCCCCGGCTAGCGGGAGCCTACTCGAGCAGTACTTC,CASPPASGSLLEQYF
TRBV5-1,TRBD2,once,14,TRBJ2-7,TGCGCCAGCAGCGACGGGGGACTAGTAGGCGGGCAGTACTTC,CASSDGGLVGGQYF
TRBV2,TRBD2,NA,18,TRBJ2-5,TGTGCCAGCAGTGAAAGTCCTAGCGGGGGGGGAAGGGGAGAGACCCAGTACTTC,CASSESPSGGGRGETQYF
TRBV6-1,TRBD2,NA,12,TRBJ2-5,TGTGCCAGCAGTGATGGCGGGACTAGGCAGTACTTC,CASSDGGTRQYF
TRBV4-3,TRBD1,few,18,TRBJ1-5,TGCGCCAGCAGCCAAGAGTGGGGACAGGGAAGCGGCAATCAGCCCCAGCATTTT,CASSQEWGQGSGNQPQHF
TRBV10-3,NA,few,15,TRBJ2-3,TGTGCCATCAGTGAGTCGGTTGGGGCGGCAGATACGCAGTATTTT,CAISESVGAADTQYF
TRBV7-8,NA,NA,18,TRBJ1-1,TGTGCCAGCAGACGGGAGGCTTGGGACATGACAGCGAACACTGAAGCTTTCTTT,CASRREAWDMTANTEAFF
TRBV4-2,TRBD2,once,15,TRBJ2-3,TGTGCCAGCAGCCTTAGCGGGGAGAGCACAGATACGCAGTATTTT,CASSLSGESTDTQYF
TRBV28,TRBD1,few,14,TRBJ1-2,TGTGCCAGCAGCCCTGGACAGGGGGTGATCGGCTACACCTTC,CASSPGQGVIGYTF
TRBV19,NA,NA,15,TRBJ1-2,TGTGCCAGTAGTATAGGTTCGACCGAGGTTCACGGCTACACCTTC,CASSIGSTEVHGYTF
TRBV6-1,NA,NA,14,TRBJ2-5,TGTGCCAGCAACCCTTCCTCCGGGGAAGAGACCCAGTACTTC,CASNPSSGEETQYF
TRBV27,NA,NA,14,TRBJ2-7,TGTGCCAGCAGTTTTGGCAGGGCTACCTACGAGCAGTACTTC,CASSFGRATYEQYF
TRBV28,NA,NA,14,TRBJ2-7,TGTGCCAGCAGTTTAGGACATCCCTCCTACGAGCAGTACTTC,CASSLGHPSYEQYF
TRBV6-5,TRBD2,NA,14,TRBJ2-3,TGTGCCAGCAGGTGGGGGGGGAGCACAGATACGCAGTATTTT,CASRWGGSTDTQYF
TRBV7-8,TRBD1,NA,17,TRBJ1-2,TGTGCCAGCAGCTTGACGACCGGACAGGGGGAAGGCTATGGCTACACCTTC,CASSLTTGQGEGYGYTF
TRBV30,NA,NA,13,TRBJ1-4,TGTGCCTGGGCGCCACCTGCGAGTGAAAAACTGTTTTTT,CAWAPPASEKLFF
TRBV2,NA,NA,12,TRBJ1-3,TGTGCCAGCAGTGATTCCGGTAACACCATATATTTT,CASSDSGNTIYF